Sequencing of this TCR beta chain was carried out in a study of T cells in Graves' hyperthyroidism and ophthalmopathy. This clonotype has at least ten counts. CDR1 and CDR2 from the germline V gene are MNHEY and SVGEGT. The CDR3 has 16 amino acids. Trimming shortened V by 5 bases and J by 4 bases, and 18 bases separated the two germline ends. The investigators amplified TCR beta CDR3 regions from RNA transcripts. HTBI primers drove first-round RT-PCR of the TCR CDR3. TCRdb redid the calling of the multiplex PCR reads with MiXCR, one entry per CDR3 protein. The profile shows 300,000 to 400,000 distinct CDR3 sequences, roughly 13% of them singletons. On the basis of clinical symptoms, serum thyroxine and TRAb, thyroid ultrasound and orbital computed tomography, diagnoses were made.

The gene calls are TRBV6-2 or TRBV6-3 and TRBJ1-5; a weak D match, TRBD1 (5 bases). Specimen: blood. The sequence was collected from a woman aged 18-29 years with Graves' hyperthyroidism. Written as DNA, the CDR3 is TGTGCCAGCAGTGGGGCTGAGGTCAGGAGAAATCAGCCCCAGCATTTT. It encodes CASSGAEVRRNQPQHF.